Reported below is one TCR beta chain. The antigen is unknown. TCRdb used MiXCR to reprocess the reads, holding one entry per CDR3 protein. Of approximately 110,000 distinct CDR3 sequences in the sample, roughly 39% are singletons; the top ten hold just under 75%. The sample originates from a study of T cell repertoires in cytomegalovirus infection. With 3 bases clipped from V and 7 bases from J, the junction kept 7 bases outside the gene matches. This CDR3 has 16 amino acids. The sequenced sample was CD8+ T cells from cultured PBMCs, obtained from culture after CMV antigen stimulation. V gene TRBV12-3 or TRBV12-4 combines with J gene TRBJ2-1; 12 bases agree with TRBD2. The receptor was isolated from a human donor in good health (CMV status not recorded). Some clones in this sample may be carry-over from other donors' samples. The DNA for the CDR3 is TGTGCCAGCAGTTTTCTAGCGGGGGGGCCAGGGAATGAGCAGTTCTTC. It codes for CASSFLAGGPGNEQFF.